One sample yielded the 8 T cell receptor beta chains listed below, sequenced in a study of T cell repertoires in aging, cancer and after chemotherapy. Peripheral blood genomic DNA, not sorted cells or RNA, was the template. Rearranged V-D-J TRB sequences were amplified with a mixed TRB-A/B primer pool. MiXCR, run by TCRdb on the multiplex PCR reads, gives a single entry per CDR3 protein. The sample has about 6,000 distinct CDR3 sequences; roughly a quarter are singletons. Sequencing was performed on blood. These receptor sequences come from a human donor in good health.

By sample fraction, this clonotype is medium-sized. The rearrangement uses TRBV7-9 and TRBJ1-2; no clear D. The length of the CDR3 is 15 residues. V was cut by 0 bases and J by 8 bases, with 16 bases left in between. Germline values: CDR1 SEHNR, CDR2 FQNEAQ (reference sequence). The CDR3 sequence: CASSLALTGSNGYTF. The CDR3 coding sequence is TGTGCCAGCAGCTTAGCTCTGACGGGGAGTAACGGCTACACCTTC. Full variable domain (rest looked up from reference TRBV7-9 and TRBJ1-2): DTGVSQNPRHKITKRGQNVTFRCDPISEHNRLYWYRQTLGQGPEFLTYFQNEAQLEKSRLLSDRFSAERPKGSFSTLEIQRTEQGDSAMYLCASSLALTGSNGYTFGSGTRLTVV.

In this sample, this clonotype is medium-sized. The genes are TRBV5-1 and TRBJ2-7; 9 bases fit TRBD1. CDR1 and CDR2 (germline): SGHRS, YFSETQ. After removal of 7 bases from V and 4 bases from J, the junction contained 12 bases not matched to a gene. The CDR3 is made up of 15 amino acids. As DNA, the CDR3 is TGCGCCAGCGCCCAAATTGGACAGGGGTGTTACGAGCAGTACGTC. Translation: CASAQIGQGCYEQYV.

In nucleotides, the CDR3 is TGTGCCAGCAGTCTGGGGGCCGGGACAGGGGATCAGCCCCAGCATTTT. It is translated as CASSLGAGTGDQPQHF. The gene calls are TRBV6-6 and TRBJ1-5, with 10 bases lining up with TRBD1. The CDR3 contains 16 residues. Germline CDR1 reads MNHNY; CDR2 reads SVGAGI (reference sequence). After removal of 5 bases from V and 5 bases from J, the junction contained 9 bases not matched to a gene.

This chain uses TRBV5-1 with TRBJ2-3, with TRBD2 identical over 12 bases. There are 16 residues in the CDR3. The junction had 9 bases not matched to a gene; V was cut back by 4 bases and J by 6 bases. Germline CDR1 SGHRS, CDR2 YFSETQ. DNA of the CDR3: TGCGCCAGCAGCACGACTCTAGCGGGAGGGCGGGATACGCAGTATTTT. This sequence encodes CASSTTLAGGRDTQYF.

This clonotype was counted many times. In DNA form, the CDR3 reads TGTGCCACCGAGTCGGCGACGGCTAGCACAGATACGCAGTATTTT. It codes for CATESATASTDTQYF. This chain joins TRBV24-1 and TRBJ2-3; no firm D call. In germline, CDR1 is KGHDR, CDR2 SFDVKD. The germline V and J ends were trimmed by 9 bases and 0 bases, with 15 bases remaining between them. The CDR3 has 15 residues.

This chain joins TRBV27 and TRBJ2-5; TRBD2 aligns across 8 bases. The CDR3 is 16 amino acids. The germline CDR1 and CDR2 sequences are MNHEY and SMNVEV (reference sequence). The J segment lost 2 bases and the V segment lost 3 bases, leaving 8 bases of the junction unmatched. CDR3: CASSFQSGSYQETQYF. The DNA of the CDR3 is TGTGCCAGCAGTTTTCAAAGCGGGAGCTATCAAGAGACCCAGTACTTC.

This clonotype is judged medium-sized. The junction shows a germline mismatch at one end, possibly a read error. In DNA form, the CDR3 reads TGTGCCAGCAGCTCTGAGGGGGGAGGTCAGGTCTTC. This translates into CASSSEGGGQVF. The genes are TRBV7-9 and TRBJ2-1; D tentatively fits TRBD1 or TRBD2 (6 bases each). The CDR3 totals 12 residues. Germline V gene sequence: CDR1 SEHNR, CDR2 FQNEAQ (reference sequence).

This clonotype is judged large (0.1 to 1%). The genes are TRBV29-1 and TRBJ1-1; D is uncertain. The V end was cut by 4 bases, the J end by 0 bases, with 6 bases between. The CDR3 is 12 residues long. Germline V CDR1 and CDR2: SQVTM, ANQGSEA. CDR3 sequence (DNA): TGCAGCGTTGGGTCCATGAACACTGAAGCTTTCTTT. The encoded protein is CSVGSMNTEAFF.